These 24 T cell receptor beta chains were all obtained from the same sample, sequenced in a study of T-cell memory formation after mild COVID-19. MiXCR, run by TCRdb on the 5' RACE reads, gives a single entry per CDR3 protein. In the table there are a few hundred thousand distinct CDR3 sequences, 10% to 13% of which are singletons. The specimen was PBMCs or a T cell subset sorted from them (not recorded which). The source is a man between 18 and 29 years old who had mild COVID-19 (a few samples of this study predate the infection). Cell type and time point are not known.

This chain connects TRBV11-2 to TRBJ1-1; 8 bases agree with TRBD1. Per the germline V gene, CDR1 is SGHAT and CDR2 is FQNNGV. The CDR3 totals 14 residues. Trimming took 6 bases from V and 3 from J; bases not matched to a gene: 6. The DNA of the CDR3 is TGTGCCAGCAGGAACCGGGACAGGCACACTGAAGCTTTCTTT. Protein sequence: CASRNRDRHTEAFF.

This clonotype was counted a few times. The chain uses TRBV7-2 and TRBJ1-2; 7 nucleotides align to TRBD1. CDR3 length equals 13 residues. The V and J ends lost 2 bases and 5 bases, in that order; junction bases with no gene match: 2. In germline, CDR1 is SGHTA, CDR2 FQGNSA. The CDR3 nucleotides are TGTGCCAGCAGCTTACAGGGGGTATATGGCTACACCTTC. This gives the protein CASSLQGVYGYTF. Drawing the rest from reference TRBV7-2 and TRBJ1-2, the complete variable domain is GAGVSQSPSNKVTEKGKDVELRCDPISGHTALYWYRQSLGQGLEFLIYFQGNSAPDKSGLPSDRFSAERTGGSVSTLTIQRTQQEDSAVYLCASSLQGVYGYTFGSGTRLTVV.

CDR3 amino acids: CASSPPPSRPPTYEQYV. The CDR3 DNA reads as TGCGCCAGCAGCCCCCCCCCTAGTAGACCCCCTACCTACGAGCAGTACGTC. This chain connects TRBV23-1 to TRBJ2-7, with D unclear. TRBV23-1 is sorted into the ORF group, with uncertain function. The CDR3 spans 17 residues. V lost 6 bases, J lost 2 bases, and 23 bases lay in between.

The sample holds a few counts of this clonotype. The chain employs TRBV18 and TRBJ2-5, with TRBD1 matching over 7 bases. This CDR3 has 14 amino acids. V trimming: 4 bases; J trimming: 2 bases; junction bases outside the gene matches: 4. CDR1 KGHSH and CDR2 LQKENI come from the germline V gene. This chain's CDR3 is CASSRSGQQETQYF. The CDR3 coding sequence is TGTGCCAGCTCACGCTCGGGACAGCAAGAGACCCAGTACTTC.

Only a few counts were recorded for this clonotype. This chain uses TRBV3-1 with TRBJ1-1, with 7 bases aligning to TRBD1. This CDR3 region has 13 residues. The germline gives CDR1 LGHDT, CDR2 YNNKEL (reference sequence). V lost 2 bases to trimming and J lost 5 bases; unmatched junction nucleotides: 2. As DNA, the CDR3 is TGTGCCAGCAGCCAACAGGGGGGGACTGAAGCTTTCTTT. It encodes CASSQQGGTEAFF.

This chain uses TRBV2 with TRBJ2-7, with 7 positions matching TRBD2. This CDR3 has 14 amino acids. Germline V gene data show CDR1 as SNHLY and CDR2 as FYNNEI. The CDR3 DNA follows: TGTGCTACCCACCCAGGGACTACGGCCTACGAGCAGTACTTC. This translates into CATHPGTTAYEQYF.

The chain couples TRBV4-3 to TRBJ2-7; unclear D gene. CDR1 and CDR2 (germline): LGHNA, YSLEER. CDR3 size: 15 residues. The V gene lost 3 bases and the J gene lost 3 bases, with 15 bases spanning the gap. CDR3 residues: CASSQGKGPNYEQYF. In DNA, the CDR3 is TGCGCCAGCAGCCAGGGAAAAGGGCCTAACTACGAGCAGTACTTC.

The V gene is TRBV7-2, the J gene TRBJ1-2, with D perhaps TRBD1 (6 bases). Germline CDR1 SGHTA, CDR2 FQGNSA. The V gene lost 3 bases and the J gene lost 4 bases, with 9 bases spanning the gap. CDR3 length: 13 amino acids. The CDR3 bases are TGTGCCAGCAGCTTTGCGGACAGCTATGGCTACACCTTC. As protein: CASSFADSYGYTF.

There are a few counts of this clonotype. The V gene is TRBV18, the J gene TRBJ2-2; D possibly uses TRBD1 or TRBD2 (5 bases each). Germline V gives CDR1 KGHSH, CDR2 LQKENI. CDR3 size: 15 residues. Trimming removed 3 bases at V and 3 bases at J, with 11 bases between. CDR3 loop: CASSPFGGDTGELFF. CDR3 DNA sequence: TGTGCCAGCTCACCCTTTGGGGGTGACACCGGGGAGCTGTTTTTT.

This clonotype was seen a few times. This rearrangement joins TRBV12-3 or TRBV12-4 to TRBJ1-5; TRBD1 is a possible D gene (6 bases). The CDR3 runs 15 residues. The ends were cut back, 3 bases at V and 7 bases at J, with 16 bases in the middle. The CDR3 sequence: CASSFQGRGGQPQHF. In nucleotides, the CDR3 is TGTGCCAGCAGTTTTCAGGGGCGGGGTGGCCAGCCCCAGCATTTT.

This clonotype was counted many times. V is TRBV5-5 and J is TRBJ1-5; tentatively, D is TRBD1 (6 bases). The length of the CDR3 is 15 residues. Deletions cut 2 bases from V and 7 bases from J, with 16 bases between. Germline lookup yields CDR1 SGHKS and CDR2 YYEKEE (reference sequence). Here the CDR3 DNA reads TGTGCCAGCAGCTTATTTCAGGGAGGGGGACAGCCCCAGCATTTT. As protein: CASSLFQGGGQPQHF.

The J gene is TRBJ1-2, the V gene TRBV4-1; 8 bases map to TRBD1. CDR1 and CDR2 from the germline V gene are MGHRA and YSYEKL. The CDR3 sequence is 15 residues long. J gave up 0 bases and V 1 base, and 1 base lay outside the gene matches. The CDR3 nucleotides are TGCGCCAGCAGCCAAGCGGGACAGGCTAACTATGGCTACACCTTC. Translated: CASSQAGQANYGYTF.

This clonotype occurred a few times. This sequence joins TRBV25-1 and TRBJ1-2; TRBD1 might be the D (5 bases). Trimming cost V 3 bases and J 4 bases, with 12 bases left between them. Germline CDR1 MGHDK, CDR2 SYGVNS. The CDR3 totals 14 residues. The CDR3: CASSDPGRSYGYTF. The CDR3 DNA reads TGTGCCAGCAGTGACCCGGGACGGAGCTATGGCTACACCTTC.

This clonotype occurred many times. The rearrangement links TRBV4-2 to TRBJ2-5; 11 bases match TRBD2. CDR3 size: 19 residues. The V gene's germline CDR1 is LGHNA and CDR2 YNFKEQ. V trimming: 1 base; J trimming: 1 base; junction bases outside the gene matches: 11. CDR3 nucleotides: TGTGCCAGCAGCCAAGGCTCCGGGACTAGCGGAGGATTCCAAGAGACCCAGTACTTC. Translated, it gives CASSQGSGTSGGFQETQYF.

This clonotype turned up a few times. The V gene is TRBV5-6, the J gene TRBJ2-1; tentatively, D is TRBD1 (6 bases). The CDR3 covers 13 residues. The V end lost 3 bases, the J end lost 5 bases, and 9 bases lay between the germline ends. CDR1 SGHDT and CDR2 YYEEEE come from the germline V gene. The CDR3 DNA sequence: TGTGCCAGCAGCTGGACAGTCAACAATGAGCAGTTCTTC. Protein product: CASSWTVNNEQFF.

V and J are TRBV7-8 and TRBJ1-1; D is perhaps TRBD1 (6 bases). The CDR3 consists of 18 residues. CDR1 is SGHVS and CDR2 is FQNEAQ in the germline V gene. Trimming shortened V by 0 bases and J by 1 base, and 18 bases separated the two germline ends. CDR3 loop: CASSLADIPGQPNTEAFF. The CDR3 bases are TGTGCCAGCAGCTTAGCCGATATCCCCGGACAGCCGAACACTGAAGCTTTCTTT.

CDR3 sequence reads: CASSLSYGGTDTQYF. The CDR3 DNA reads as TGTGCCAGCAGCTTAAGCTATGGGGGCACAGATACGCAGTATTTT. The V call is TRBV7-3, the J call TRBJ2-3; D gene ambiguous. Germline V gene data show CDR1 as SGHTA and CDR2 as FQGTGA. The length of the CDR3 is 15 residues. V was shortened by 1 base and J by 1 base, with 9 bases between the two germline ends.

The chain has TRBV5-1 and TRBJ1-6, with 7 nucleotides matching TRBD1. Germline V gene sequence: CDR1 SGHRS, CDR2 YFSETQ. J lost 9 bases, V lost 4 bases, and 10 bases had no gene match. The length of the CDR3 is 15 residues. The CDR3, as DNA: TGCGCCAGCAGCACTGACGGGACAGAGGGTTCACCCCTCCACTTT. Protein: CASSTDGTEGSPLHF.

This rearrangement joins TRBV7-2 to TRBJ2-2; a weak D match, TRBD1 (6 bases). The CDR3 is made up of 13 amino acids. Per germline, CDR1 SGHTA and CDR2 FQGNSA. The V and J ends lost 4 bases and 7 bases respectively, with 10 bases between them. This CDR3 is CASSWGRVGELFF. CDR3 in DNA: TGTGCCAGCAGCTGGGGGCGGGTCGGGGAGCTGTTTTTT.

This chain connects TRBV27 to TRBJ2-3, with TRBD2 matching over 10 bases. The CDR3 contains 16 residues. The J segment lost 2 bases and the V segment lost 3 bases, leaving 5 bases of the junction unmatched. The germline V gene has CDR1 MNHEY and CDR2 SMNVEV (reference sequence). The CDR3, as DNA: TGTGCCAGCAGTTTGTTAGCGGGGGGACTCACAGATACGCAGTATTTT. Protein: CASSLLAGGLTDTQYF.

This clonotype was picked up many times. The chain carries TRBV7-3 and TRBJ2-7, with 10 bases lining up with TRBD1. Germline CDR1 is SGHTA and CDR2 is FQGTGA. The CDR3 extends over 14 amino acids. Trimming took 5 bases from V and 5 from J; bases not matched to a gene: 6. CDR3 in amino acids: CASSPRQGADEQYF. DNA for the CDR3: TGTGCCAGCAGCCCCCGACAGGGGGCGGACGAGCAGTACTTC. Full variable domain (rest looked up from reference TRBV7-3 and TRBJ2-7): GAGVSQTPSNKVTEKGKYVELRCDPISGHTALYWYRQSLGQGPEFLIYFQGTGAADDSGLPNDRFFAVRPEGSVSTLKIQRTERGDSAVYLCASSPRQGADEQYFGPGTRLTVT.

This clonotype was observed a few times. CDR3 sequence: CASSVETENTGELFF. CDR3 nucleotide sequence: TGTGCCAGCAGCGTAGAGACGGAAAACACCGGGGAGCTGTTTTTT. The chain joins TRBV9 to TRBJ2-2; no firm D call. V dropped 0 bases and J dropped 2 bases, with 8 bases sitting between them. From germline, CDR1 is SGDLS and CDR2 YYNGEE. CDR3 size: 15 residues.

This clonotype has a handful of counts. The V call is TRBV11-3, the J call TRBJ2-3; TRBD2 aligns across 11 bases. CDR1 SGHNT and CDR2 YENEEA come from the germline V gene. The CDR3 has 16 amino acids. Trimming at V came to 1 base and at J to 2 bases, leaving 2 bases not matched to a gene. CDR3 sequence (DNA): TGTGCCAGCAGCTTAGGACTAGCGGGGTACACAGATACGCAGTATTTT. Residues: CASSLGLAGYTDTQYF.

Note on this clonotype: A much larger clone lies one base from this, so it may be a read error. The chain employs TRBV3-1 and TRBJ1-5, with 8 bases aligning to TRBD1. This CDR3 contains 14 residues. V gave up 2 bases and J gave up 5 bases; unmatched junction bases: 2. Germline CDR1 is LGHDT and CDR2 is YNNKEL (reference sequence). CDR3 loop: CASSQTGGDQPQHF. CDR3 nucleotide sequence: TGTGCCAGCAGCCAAACAGGGGGGGATCAGCCCCAGCATTTT.